Below, one T cell receptor (beta chain) is given with its context. The antigen is undetermined. The repertoire was sequenced with immunoSEQ multiplex PCR; TCRdb's copy has only in-frame clones and lacks some. In the table there are 130,000 to 150,000 clones, just over 85% of which are singletons. These data come from a study of T cell responses to AZD1222 COVID-19 vaccine. Study-wide findings and caveats: Donors were chiefly white British, with a greater number of females, and clonal diversity was perhaps underestimated. Two AZD1222 doses significantly raised spike-specific TCR breadth and depth over controls. Only 6 or 7 AZD1222 recipients tested seropositive at baseline.

The sequencing here drew on peripheral blood, taken 28 days after the second AZD1222 dose. The receptor was isolated from an adult who received the AZD1222 COVID-19 vaccine.

The CDR3 region has the DNA TGTGCCAGCAGCCGCACCTTAGGGGGTCAGCCCCAGCATTTT. Amino acid sequence: CASSRTLGGQPQHF. V gene TRBV11-2 combines with J gene TRBJ1-5; D perhaps matches TRBD1 (6 bases). Trimming shortened V by 5 bases and J by 6 bases, and 14 bases separated the two germline ends. Germline lookup yields CDR1 SGHAT and CDR2 FQNNGV. The CDR3 sequence is 14 residues long.